Shown below are 11 T cell receptor beta chains from a single sample sequenced in a study of blood T cell repertoires in COVID-19. Data came from immunoSEQ multiplex PCR; TCRdb stores just in-frame clones and leaves some out. The sample lists a few hundred thousand clones; around 87% were seen once. The source material was peripheral blood. The receptor source for this set is a woman between 45 and 65 years old who had recovered from COVID-19.

In this sample, this clone turned up a few times. The chain carries TRBV10-3 and TRBJ1-5; tentative D call: TRBD1 (6 bases). Germline V gene lookup returns CDR1 ENHRY and CDR2 SYGVKD. The CDR3 length is 12 residues. Trimming removed 11 bases from V and 7 bases from J, with 15 bases in between. CDR3 coding DNA: TGTGCCTGCGCAGGGGATCGGCAGCCCCAGCATTTT. It specifies CACAGDRQPQHF.

V gene TRBV5-1 combines with J gene TRBJ2-5, with TRBD1 matching 12 bases. Germline V gene lookup returns CDR1 SGHRS and CDR2 YFSETQ. This CDR3 comprises 15 residues. Unmatched junction bases numbered 5, after V lost 3 bases and J lost 5 bases. The CDR3 bases are TGCGCCAGCAGCTATGGGACAGGGGGCGGGGAGACCCAGTACTTC. It specifies CASSYGTGGGETQYF.

CDR3 DNA sequence: TGTGCCAGTTCCTCGGGGAGGCGGAACACCGGGGAGCTGTTTTTT. Its translation is CASSSGRRNTGELFF. V usage is TRBV19 and J usage is TRBJ2-2; D may be TRBD2 (6 bases). There are 15 residues in the CDR3. Germline values: CDR1 LNHDA, CDR2 SQIVND (reference sequence). Deletions cut 8 bases from V and 1 base from J, with 14 bases between.

The V gene is TRBV3-1 (or the pseudogene TRBV3-2), the J gene TRBJ2-7; D perhaps matches TRBD1 (5 bases). Germline V gives CDR1 LGHDT, CDR2 YNNKEL (reference sequence). Trimming removed 1 base from V and 7 bases from J, with 14 bases in between. The CDR3 covers 14 residues. The CDR3 here is CASSQGTILGEQYF. CDR3 sequence (DNA): TGTGCCAGCAGCCAAGGGACAATCTTGGGAGAGCAGTACTTC.

In this sample, this clone turned up once. The V gene is TRBV18, the J gene TRBJ2-2; 9 bases match TRBD1. Germline CDR1 and CDR2: KGHSH and LQKENI. The CDR3 spans 14 residues. Unmatched junction bases numbered 1, after V lost 3 bases and J lost 5 bases. CDR3 DNA sequence: TGTGCCAGCTCACCGACAGGGGGGACCGGGGAGCTGTTTTTT. Protein: CASSPTGGTGELFF.

The chain is built from TRBV7-8 and TRBJ2-1, with 9 bases aligning to TRBD2. The CDR3 is 15 amino acids. The V segment lost 3 bases and the J segment 7 bases; nucleotides outside the gene matches: 7. In germline, CDR1 is SGHVS, CDR2 FQNEAQ. In DNA form, the CDR3 reads TGTGCCAGCAGCTTGACTAGCGGTACGGGGAATGAGCAGTTCTTC. Its translation is CASSLTSGTGNEQFF.

This clone was detected once. The gene calls are TRBV28 and TRBJ1-4, with D possibly being TRBD1 (6 bases). The CDR3 is 15 residues long. CDR1 is MDHEN and CDR2 is SYDVKM in the germline V gene. V lost 4 bases and J lost 5, with 14 bases in between. This CDR3 is CASSSGGQGNEKLFF. In nucleotides, the CDR3 is TGTGCCAGCAGTTCGGGTGGGCAGGGGAATGAAAAACTGTTTTTT.

The chain recombines TRBV7-2 with TRBJ2-7; tentatively, D is TRBD1 (6 bases). V lost 5 bases to trimming and J lost 3 bases, with 17 bases between them. The CDR3 is made up of 15 amino acids. Germline V lookup: CDR1 SGHTA, CDR2 FQGNSA. The CDR3 loop is CASSLRQVTFYEQYF. DNA of the CDR3: TGTGCCAGCAGCCTTAGACAGGTGACGTTCTACGAGCAGTACTTC. Together with reference TRBV7-2 and TRBJ2-7, the CDR3 gives the full variable domain: GAGVSQSPSNKVTEKGKDVELRCDPISGHTALYWYRQSLGQGLEFLIYFQGNSAPDKSGLPSDRFSAERTGGSVSTLTIQRTQQEDSAVYLCASSLRQVTFYEQYFGPGTRLTVT.

The J gene is TRBJ2-4, the V gene TRBV7-9; 8 bases fit TRBD2. The CDR3 covers 12 residues. Germline assignment: CDR1 SEHNR and CDR2 FQNEAQ (reference sequence). Trimming took 1 base from V and 13 from J; bases not matched to a gene: 3. This chain's CDR3 is CASSLELAAQYF. DNA of the CDR3: TGTGCCAGCAGCTTAGAACTAGCGGCCCAGTACTTC.

The chain recombines TRBV9 with TRBJ2-2; a weak D match, TRBD2 (6 bases). Germline CDR1 reads SGDLS; CDR2 reads YYNGEE. The CDR3 contains 15 residues. The ends were cut back, 3 bases at V and 2 bases at J, with 11 bases in the middle. CDR3 nucleotide sequence: TGTGCCAGCAGCGGTAGCGGAATAAACACCGGGGAGCTGTTTTTT. Its protein is CASSGSGINTGELFF.

The chain employs TRBV6-5 and TRBJ2-3, with 9 bases that match TRBD2. This CDR3 spans 14 amino acids. V gave up 8 bases and J gave up 4 bases; unmatched junction bases: 7. CDR1 MNHEY and CDR2 SVGAGI come from the germline V gene. The CDR3 coding sequence is TGTGCCAGCTGGGCGGGGGGGAGGCCAGATACGCAGTATTTT. Translation: CASWAGGRPDTQYF.